This T cell receptor (beta chain) was recovered during a study of blood T cells in healthy people across ages. Study-level results: Nothing was known about donor CMV status, and this possibly confounded expanded clonotype changes. Long-lived donors had more naive CD4+ cells and higher diversity than aged donors. Estimated diversity, derived from one million T cells, was regarded as an underestimate.

As to this clonotype: Its antigen is undetermined.

A second 7 to 11 cycle PCR used barcoded and J-beta primers. TCRdb recomputed calls from the 5' RACE reads with MiXCR, one row per CDR3 protein. Among over a million distinct CDR3 sequences, around 55% were seen once, and the ten largest hold approximately 7%. This sequence was found in a man between 18 and 35 years old in good health. The specimen was blood.

The CDR3 DNA follows: TGCAGTGCTAGAGAGGCAGGGACCAATGAGCAGTTCTTC. It translates to CSAREAGTNEQFF. The chain couples TRBV20-1 to TRBJ2-1, with D possibly being TRBD1 or TRBD2 (5 bases each). Trimming removed 0 bases at V and 6 bases at J, with 9 bases between. From germline, CDR1 is DFQATT and CDR2 SNEGSKA (reference sequence). The CDR3 runs 13 residues.